The next 8 T cell receptor beta chains were all read from a single sample in a study of siplizumab effects on memory and regulatory T cells. Data came from immunoSEQ multiplex PCR; TCRdb stores just in-frame clones and leaves some out. Of around 99,000 clones detected, about 90% appear once; the ten largest clones hold approximately 0.75%. Material for sequencing was Tregs sorted from blood. The receptors come from a human donor in good health.

This rearrangement joins TRBV6-1 to TRBJ1-6, with D unclear. CDR3 length equals 11 residues. CDR1 and CDR2 from the germline V gene are MNHNS and SASEGT. V lost 10 bases and J 9 bases, leaving 10 bases between the germline ends. DNA of the CDR3: TGTGCCACCCGGGGTTCTTCACCCCTCCACTTT. Translated, it gives CATRGSSPLHF.

The V and J genes are TRBV6-1 and TRBJ2-5; 10 bases fit TRBD2. This CDR3 is 16 amino acids long. Trimming at V came to 3 bases and at J to 5 bases, leaving 9 bases not matched to a gene. Germline V gives CDR1 MNHNS, CDR2 SASEGT. The CDR3 sequence: CASSEPAGGPGETQYF. CDR3 coding DNA: TGTGCCAGCAGTGAGCCAGCGGGAGGGCCGGGGGAGACCCAGTACTTC.

This clone was observed a few times. V usage is TRBV18 and J usage is TRBJ1-1; no definite D call. Per the germline V gene, CDR1 is KGHSH and CDR2 is LQKENI. Trimming stripped 1 base from V and 0 bases from J, with 3 bases between. CDR3 length equals 13 residues. CDR3 DNA: TGTGCCAGCTCACCACAGCTGAACACTGAAGCTTTCTTT. This encodes CASSPQLNTEAFF.

The chain combines TRBV9 with TRBJ1-1; TRBD1 matches 7 bases. With V trimmed by 0 bases and J by 5 bases, 10 bases remained unmatched. CDR1 is SGDLS, CDR2 YYNGEE, per germline. This CDR3 spans 16 amino acids. The CDR3 sequence: CASSVGQGYRRTEAFF. The CDR3, as DNA: TGTGCCAGCAGCGTAGGACAGGGATATAGGCGGACTGAAGCTTTCTTT. The full variable domain, rest sourced from reference TRBV9 and TRBJ1-1, is DSGVTQTPKHLITATGQRVTLRCSPRSGDLSVYWYQQSLDQGLQFLIQYYNGEERAKGNILERFSAQQFPDLHSELNLSSLELGDSALYFCASSVGQGYRRTEAFFGQGTRLTVV.

The V call is TRBV5-1, the J call TRBJ1-1; D uncertain. Germline-derived CDR1 and CDR2 are SGHRS and YFSETQ. The CDR3 loop spans 14 amino acids. V shed 4 bases and J shed 3 bases, with 13 bases lying between them. The CDR3 reads CASSQRAWDTEAFF. The CDR3 DNA is TGCGCCAGCAGCCAACGAGCGTGGGACACTGAAGCTTTCTTT.

The V gene is TRBV5-1, the J gene TRBJ1-3, with no clear D. Germline values: CDR1 SGHRS, CDR2 YFSETQ. The CDR3 covers 15 residues. V was pared by 0 bases and J by 0 bases, with 7 bases between. This CDR3 is CASSLDSPSGNTIYF. CDR3 nucleotides: TGCGCCAGCAGCTTGGACAGCCCCTCTGGAAACACCATATATTTT.

V and J are TRBV5-1 and TRBJ2-2; 7 bases agree with TRBD2. The J segment lost 5 bases and the V segment lost 7 bases, leaving 11 bases of the junction unmatched. This CDR3 is built from 15 residues. The V gene's germline CDR1 is SGHRS and CDR2 YFSETQ. The CDR3 reads CASADSGLGTGELFF. CDR3 bases: TGCGCCAGCGCCGATAGCGGGCTTGGGACCGGGGAGCTGTTTTTT. Full variable domain (outside the CDR3, taken from reference TRBV5-1 and TRBJ2-2): KAGVTQTPRYLIKTRGQQVTLSCSPISGHRSVSWYQQTPGQGLQFLFEYFSETQRNKGNFPGRFSGRQFSNSRSEMNVSTLELGDSALYLCASADSGLGTGELFFGEGSRLTVL.

The genes are TRBV19 and TRBJ1-2; TRBD1 might be the D (5 bases). The CDR3 length is 13 residues. V was clipped by 7 bases and J by 2 bases, with 11 bases between them. Per germline, CDR1 LNHDA and CDR2 SQIVND (reference sequence). In nucleotides, the CDR3 is TGTGCCAGTACTCGTGACAGAAACTATGGCTACACCTTC. This codes for CASTRDRNYGYTF.